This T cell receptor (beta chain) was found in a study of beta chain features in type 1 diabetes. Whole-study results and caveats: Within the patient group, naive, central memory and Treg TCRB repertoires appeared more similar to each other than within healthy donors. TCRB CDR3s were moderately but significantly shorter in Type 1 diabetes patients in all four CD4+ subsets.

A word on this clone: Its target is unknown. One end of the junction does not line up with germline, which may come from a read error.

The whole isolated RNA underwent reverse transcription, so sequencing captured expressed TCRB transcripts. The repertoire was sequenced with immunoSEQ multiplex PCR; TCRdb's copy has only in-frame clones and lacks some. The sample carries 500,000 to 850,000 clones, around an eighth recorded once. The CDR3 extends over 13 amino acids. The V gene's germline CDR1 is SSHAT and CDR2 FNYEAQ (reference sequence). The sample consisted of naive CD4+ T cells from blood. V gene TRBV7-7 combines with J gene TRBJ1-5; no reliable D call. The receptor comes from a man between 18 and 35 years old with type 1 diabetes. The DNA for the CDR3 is TGTGCTAGCAGCTTAGGGCCCGGTCAGCCCCAGCATTTT. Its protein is CASSLGPGQPQHF.